This T cell receptor (beta chain) was captured in a study of T cells in women clearing cervical HPV infection. Across the whole study: Blood came at first lesion visit for cases, post-clearance for controls. Cases' blood sampling followed lesion detection by median about 21 weeks (90 to 200).

The assay was immunoSEQ multiplex PCR, and TCRdb's table has in-frame clones only and misses some. This table lists roughly 47,000 clones. Germline V lookup: CDR1 SGDLS, CDR2 YYNGEE. V gave up 6 bases and J gave up 10 bases; unmatched junction bases: 7. The CDR3 runs to 13 residues. About this clone itself: From the germline J gene comes the end of the CDR3, since the read stops 3 residues before it.

Sequenced material: blood buffy coat. This receptor was taken from a woman aged 18 to 75 with a cervical HPV16 infection that either progressed to CIN3+ or cleared (not recorded which). The V and J genes are TRBV9 and TRBJ1-6; TRBD1 aligns across 7 bases. The sequenced part of the CDR3 DNA is TGTGCCAGCAACGCAGGGGGTATCTCACCC. Its translation is CASNAGGISP. The CDR3 as a whole reads CASNAGGISPLHF.